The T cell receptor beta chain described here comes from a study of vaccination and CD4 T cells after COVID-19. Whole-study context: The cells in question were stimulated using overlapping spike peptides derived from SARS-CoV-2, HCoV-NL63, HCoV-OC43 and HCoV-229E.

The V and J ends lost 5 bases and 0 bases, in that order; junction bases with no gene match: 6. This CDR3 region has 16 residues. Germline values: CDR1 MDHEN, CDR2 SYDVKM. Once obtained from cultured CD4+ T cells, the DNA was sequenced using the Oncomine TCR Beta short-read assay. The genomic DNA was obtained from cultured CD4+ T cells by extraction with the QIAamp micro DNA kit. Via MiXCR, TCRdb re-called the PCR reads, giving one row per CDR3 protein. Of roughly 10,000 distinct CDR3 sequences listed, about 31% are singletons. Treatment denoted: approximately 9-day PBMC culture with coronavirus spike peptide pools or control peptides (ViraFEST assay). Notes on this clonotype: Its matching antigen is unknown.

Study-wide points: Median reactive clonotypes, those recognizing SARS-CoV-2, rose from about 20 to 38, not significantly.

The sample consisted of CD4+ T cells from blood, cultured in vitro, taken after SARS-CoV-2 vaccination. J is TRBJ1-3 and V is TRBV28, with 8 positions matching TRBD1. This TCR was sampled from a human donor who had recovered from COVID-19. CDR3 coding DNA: TGTGCCAGCAGTGGGGACAGGACCTACTCTGGAAACACCATATATTTT. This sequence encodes CASSGDRTYSGNTIYF.